Given below is one T cell receptor (beta chain) in context. The sample is drawn from a study of blood T cell repertoires in COVID-19. The overall study: Samples representing acute and convalescent COVID-19 were sourced from the United States, Italy and Spain.

Germline V gene data show CDR1 as MDHEN and CDR2 as SYDVKM. V lost 4 bases, J lost 0 bases, and 7 bases stayed unmatched. This CDR3 is 16 amino acids long. TCRdb keeps only in-frame clones here, not all; method: immunoSEQ multiplex PCR. This table holds tens of thousands of clones, 70% to 85% found once. This TCR was sampled from a woman aged 55-75 years with acute or convalescent COVID-19. Sequencing was carried out using peripheral blood. This chain links TRBV28 with TRBJ1-1; TRBD1 matches at 8 bases. Here the CDR3 reads CASSSDRGDMNTEAFF. CDR3 sequence (DNA): TGTGCCAGCAGTTCCGACAGGGGTGACATGAACACTGAAGCTTTCTTT.